The clone carrying this T cell receptor beta chain was seen more than once but under ten times. The antigen remains undetermined. The sample belongs to a study of T-cell memory formation after mild COVID-19. Findings and limits, study-wide: Contracting CD8+ clones were enriched in EMRA, CD4+ mainly in CM and EM.

The V gene end was trimmed by 1 base and the J gene end by 1 base; junction bases not matched to a gene: 15. The CDR3 extends over 21 amino acids. The V gene's germline CDR1 is SGHTA and CDR2 FQGNSA. TCRdb re-analysed the 5' RACE reads in MiXCR, keeping a single row per CDR3 protein. Among roughly 180,000 distinct CDR3 sequences, approximately 17% were seen once, and the ten largest hold roughly 3.9%. The chain uses TRBV7-2 and TRBJ2-1; 11 bases agree with TRBD2. This sequence originates from a man between 18 and 35 years old who had mild COVID-19 (a few samples of this study predate the infection). Cell type and time point are not known. Sequencing was carried out using PBMCs or a T cell subset sorted from them (not recorded which). The CDR3 bases are TGTGCCAGCAGCTTAGTAAGGTTGTTCACTAGCGGGGGACGATCCTACAATGAGCAGTTCTTC. Translated: CASSLVRLFTSGGRSYNEQFF.